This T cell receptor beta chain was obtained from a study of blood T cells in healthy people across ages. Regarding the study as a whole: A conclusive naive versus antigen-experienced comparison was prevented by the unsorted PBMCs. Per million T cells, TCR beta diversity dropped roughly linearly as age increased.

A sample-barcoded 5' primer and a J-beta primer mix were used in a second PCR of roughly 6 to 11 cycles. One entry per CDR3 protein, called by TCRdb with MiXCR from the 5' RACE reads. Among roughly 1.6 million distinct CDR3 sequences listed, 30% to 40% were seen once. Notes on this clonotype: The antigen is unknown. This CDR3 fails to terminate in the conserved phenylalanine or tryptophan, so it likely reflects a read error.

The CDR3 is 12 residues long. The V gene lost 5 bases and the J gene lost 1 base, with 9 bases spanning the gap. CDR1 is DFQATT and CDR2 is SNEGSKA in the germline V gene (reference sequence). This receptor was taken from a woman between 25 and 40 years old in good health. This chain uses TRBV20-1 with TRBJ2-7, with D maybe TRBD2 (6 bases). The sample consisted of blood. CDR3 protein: CSAEGLSYEQYC. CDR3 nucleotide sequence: TGCAGTGCTGAGGGACTGTCCTACGAGCAGTACTGC.